Below are 22 T cell receptor beta chains sequenced from a single sample in a study of neoadjuvant anti-PD-1 for oral cavity cancer. Profiled with immunoSEQ multiplex PCR; TCRdb holds only in-frame clones, not every one. The sample has 13,000 to 15,000 clones, around 74% seen once. The time point denotes: after neoadjuvant nivolumab, at surgical resection. The source material was PBMCs, sampled after nivolumab (anti-PD-1) treatment. The receptors originated from a person aged 40 to 85 with oral cavity squamous cell carcinoma.

The V call is TRBV5-1, the J call TRBJ2-1, with 7 bases lining up with TRBD1. CDR3 length: 17 amino acids. V lost 4 bases, J lost 6 bases, and 16 bases stayed unmatched. Per germline, CDR1 SGHRS and CDR2 YFSETQ. CDR3 DNA sequence: TGCGCCAGCAGCGCCTCCTCAGGGGGATACATGGGCAATGAGCAGTTCTTC. It is translated as CASSASSGGYMGNEQFF.

V usage is TRBV14 and J usage is TRBJ2-7, with a tentative D call TRBD1 (7 bases). V dropped 4 bases and J dropped 5 bases, with 18 bases sitting between them. The CDR3 spans 15 residues. The V gene's germline CDR1 is SGHDN and CDR2 FVKESK. The chain's CDR3 is CASSPQGGRIDEQYF. CDR3 nucleotide sequence: TGTGCCAGCAGCCCCCAGGGGGGCCGGATAGACGAGCAGTACTTC.

This rearrangement joins TRBV4-1 to TRBJ1-5, with TRBD1 matching over 9 bases. Per the germline V gene, CDR1 is MGHRA and CDR2 is YSYEKL. This CDR3 comprises 14 residues. The ends lost 3 bases at V and 7 bases at J; junction bases unmatched: 4. This chain's CDR3 is CASSQWDREQPQHF. CDR3 bases: TGCGCCAGCAGCCAGTGGGACAGGGAACAGCCCCAGCATTTT.

The J gene is TRBJ2-7, the V gene TRBV30; perhaps TRBD1 as D (5 bases). Germline V gene data show CDR1 as GTSNPN and CDR2 as SVGIG (reference sequence). This CDR3 has 12 residues. V lost 5 bases and J lost 2, with 10 bases in between. CDR3 loop: CAWGHNAYEQYF. CDR3 DNA: TGTGCCTGGGGACATAACGCCTACGAGCAGTACTTC.

The rearrangement uses TRBV10-2 and TRBJ1-2, with a weak D call TRBD1 (6 bases). The germline V and J ends were trimmed by 8 bases and 2 bases, with 9 bases remaining between them. Germline CDR1 reads WSHSY; CDR2 reads SAAADI. The CDR3 loop spans 12 amino acids. CDR3 coding DNA: TGCGCCAGCGCTACAGGGAACTATGGCTACACCTTC. Translation: CASATGNYGYTF.

This rearrangement joins TRBV25-1 to TRBJ2-3; D uncertain. The V and J ends lost 1 base and 4 bases respectively, with 12 bases between them. This CDR3 is 15 amino acids long. Germline V gene data show CDR1 as MGHDK and CDR2 as SYGVNS. The CDR3 nucleotides are TGTGCCAGCAGTGAATCAGTTGCACGGGCAGATACGCAGTATTTT. This codes for CASSESVARADTQYF.

This chain links TRBV2 with TRBJ1-1; 7 bases map to TRBD1. After removal of 5 bases from V and 1 base from J, the junction contained 25 bases not matched to a gene. The CDR3 spans 21 residues. Germline CDR1 reads SNHLY; CDR2 reads FYNNEI. For the CDR3, the DNA is TGTGCCAGCAGTCCTCCTCGGGACAGCCCCGAAGGTAAGGTACCGAACACTGAAGCTTTCTTT. Translated: CASSPPRDSPEGKVPNTEAFF.

This clone was seen a few times. The V call is TRBV6-1, the J call TRBJ1-1; TRBD1 might be the D (6 bases). The CDR3 has 12 amino acids. From germline, CDR1 is MNHNS and CDR2 SASEGT. V shed 6 bases and J shed 1 base, with 6 bases lying between them. In nucleotides, the CDR3 is TGTGCCAGCAGACAGGGGAACACTGAAGCTTTCTTT. This translates into CASRQGNTEAFF.

The chain combines TRBV10-3 with TRBJ2-7; TRBD1 matches at 9 bases. This CDR3 is 17 amino acids long. Trimming cost V 3 bases and J 7 bases; bases outside gene matches: 16. The germline CDR1 and CDR2 sequences are ENHRY and SYGVKD. This CDR3 reads CAISDPPGQGSSREQYF. CDR3 DNA sequence: TGTGCCATCAGTGACCCTCCTGGACAGGGGAGTTCGCGGGAGCAGTACTTC.

This rearrangement joins TRBV11-2 to TRBJ1-1; D possibly corresponds to TRBD1 (6 bases). V was shortened by 2 bases and J by 4 bases, with 11 bases between the two germline ends. This CDR3 spans 14 amino acids. Per the germline V gene, CDR1 is SGHAT and CDR2 is FQNNGV. CDR3 residues: CASSLMEQGTEAFF. DNA for the CDR3: TGTGCCAGCAGCTTAATGGAACAGGGCACTGAAGCTTTCTTT.

This sequence joins TRBV5-1 and TRBJ2-3; TRBD1 matches 11 bases. The V segment lost 5 bases and the J segment 0 bases; nucleotides outside the gene matches: 2. Germline V gene sequence: CDR1 SGHRS, CDR2 YFSETQ. The CDR3 consists of 15 residues. The CDR3 DNA reads TGCGCCAGCAGTGGGACAGGGGGGAGCACAGATACGCAGTATTTT. As protein: CASSGTGGSTDTQYF.

The chain combines TRBV28 with TRBJ2-7, with 11 bases lining up with TRBD2. There are 16 residues in the CDR3. CDR1 is MDHEN and CDR2 is SYDVKM in the germline V gene. The V gene end was trimmed by 3 bases and the J gene end by 5 bases; junction bases not matched to a gene: 9. The CDR3 loop is CASSLVSGRARDEQYF. CDR3 sequence (DNA): TGTGCCAGCAGTTTGGTTAGCGGGAGGGCCCGGGACGAGCAGTACTTC.

The chain joins TRBV5-6 to TRBJ1-2; D unclear. The CDR3 sequence is 12 residues long. V lost 1 base, J lost 4 bases, and 5 bases lay in between. The germline gives CDR1 SGHDT, CDR2 YYEEEE. The CDR3 coding sequence is TGTGCCAGCAGCTTGACAGTCTATGGCTACACCTTC. Its protein is CASSLTVYGYTF.

The CDR3 coding sequence is TGTGCCAGCAGCCGGGCGGGAAGCTCCTACGAGCAGTACTTC. This sequence encodes CASSRAGSSYEQYF. The chain links TRBV14 to TRBJ2-7; a weak D match, TRBD2 (6 bases). V dropped 4 bases and J dropped 0 bases, with 10 bases sitting between them. The CDR3 has 14 residues. Germline V gene sequence: CDR1 SGHDN, CDR2 FVKESK.

V usage is TRBV6-5 and J usage is TRBJ2-6; D not certain. The CDR3 sequence is 12 residues long. V lost 8 bases to trimming and J lost 4 bases, with 6 bases between them. Germline loops: CDR1 MNHEY, CDR2 SVGAGI. CDR3 residues: CASLGGANVLTF. The CDR3 DNA is TGTGCCAGCCTGGGGGGGGCCAACGTCCTGACTTTC.

This clone was seen just once. V is TRBV7-3 and J is TRBJ1-5; D gene unclear. The germline V gene has CDR1 SGHTA and CDR2 FQGTGA. V shed 5 bases and J shed 0 bases, with 8 bases lying between them. The CDR3 spans 14 residues. CDR3: CASSPGGSNQPQHF. DNA for the CDR3: TGTGCCAGCAGCCCGGGTGGTAGCAATCAGCCCCAGCATTTT. Supplemented by reference TRBV7-3 and TRBJ1-5, the full variable domain reads GAGVSQTPSNKVTEKGKYVELRCDPISGHTALYWYRQSLGQGPEFLIYFQGTGAADDSGLPNDRFFAVRPEGSVSTLKIQRTERGDSAVYLCASSPGGSNQPQHFGDGTRLSIL.

This sequence joins TRBV6-4 and TRBJ2-1; 12 nucleotides align to TRBD2. From germline, CDR1 is MRHNA and CDR2 SNTAGT. The V gene end was trimmed by 3 bases and the J gene end by 6 bases; junction bases not matched to a gene: 3. CDR3 length equals 15 residues. CDR3 in amino acids: CASSDTLAGGNEQFF. Written as DNA, the CDR3 is TGTGCCAGCAGTGATACACTAGCGGGAGGCAATGAGCAGTTCTTC.

The genes are TRBV6-1 and TRBJ2-7, with TRBD1 matching over 10 bases. In germline, CDR1 is MNHNS, CDR2 SASEGT. This CDR3 has 15 residues. With V trimmed by 6 bases and J by 0 bases, 5 bases remained unmatched. The CDR3 region is CASRLGQGSSYEQYF. As DNA, the CDR3 is TGTGCCAGCAGACTGGGACAGGGGAGCTCCTACGAGCAGTACTTC.

The V and J genes are TRBV30 and TRBJ2-7; maybe TRBD2 (6 bases). The CDR3 has 14 amino acids. Trimming removed 2 bases at V and 5 bases at J, with 16 bases between. Germline assignment: CDR1 GTSNPN and CDR2 SVGIG (reference sequence). The CDR3 region is CAWSPGTGSNEQYF. The DNA of the CDR3 is TGTGCCTGGAGTCCCGGGACTGGGTCTAACGAGCAGTACTTC.

This chain links TRBV10-3 with TRBJ1-4, with 7 nucleotides matching TRBD1. Per germline, CDR1 ENHRY and CDR2 SYGVKD. The ends lost 2 bases at V and 4 bases at J; junction bases unmatched: 4. The CDR3 runs to 15 residues. Here the CDR3 reads CAISEQQGLNEKLFF. CDR3 DNA sequence: TGTGCCATCAGTGAGCAACAGGGGCTTAATGAAAAACTGTTTTTT.

The chain has TRBV5-4 and TRBJ2-3; unclear D gene. The CDR3 contains 12 residues. Germline loops: CDR1 SGHNT, CDR2 YYREEE (reference sequence). V was shortened by 4 bases and J by 7 bases, with 10 bases between the two germline ends. CDR3 in amino acids: CASSQRENTQYF. CDR3 DNA sequence: TGTGCCAGCAGCCAAAGGGAAAATACGCAGTATTTT.

This clone was seen only a few times. CDR3 sequence: CASSMGLAVNEQFF. The CDR3 coding sequence is TGTGCCAGTAGTATGGGACTAGCAGTTAATGAGCAGTTCTTC. V gene TRBV19 combines with J gene TRBJ2-1; 9 bases fit TRBD2. The CDR3 runs 14 residues. In germline, CDR1 is LNHDA, CDR2 SQIVND (reference sequence). The V gene end was trimmed by 3 bases and the J gene end by 7 bases; junction bases not matched to a gene: 4.